The 26 T cell receptor beta chains reported below all come from one sample, sequenced in a study of cytomegalovirus exposure and HLA in healthy donors. The PCR employed 60 Vbeta primers together with 13 Jbeta primers. TCRdb keeps only in-frame clones here, not all; method: immunoSEQ multiplex PCR. The top ten clones hold less than 8.5% of a sample with about 150,000 clones, 70% to 80% of them seen once. Material for sequencing was PBMCs. The receptors shown here come from a man aged 25-45 years in good health and CMV-seropositive.

This chain links TRBV14 with TRBJ2-2, with 10 nucleotides matching TRBD2. The CDR3 is made up of 15 amino acids. After removal of 4 bases from V and 7 bases from J, the junction contained 6 bases not matched to a gene. Germline CDR1 is SGHDN and CDR2 is FVKESK. The CDR3 region is CASSPLAGALGELFF. The CDR3 DNA reads as TGTGCCAGCAGCCCCCTAGCGGGAGCCCTCGGGGAGCTGTTTTTT.

This rearrangement joins TRBV6-5 to TRBJ1-1; TRBD1 might be the D (5 bases). Germline V gene lookup returns CDR1 MNHEY and CDR2 SVGAGI. V was clipped by 5 bases and J by 0 bases, with 13 bases between them. The CDR3 runs 15 residues. CDR3 sequence (DNA): TGTGCCAGCAGTACTCGACAGAGAATGAACACTGAAGCTTTCTTT. Amino acids: CASSTRQRMNTEAFF.

The rearrangement links TRBV7-3 to TRBJ1-2; TRBD1 matches 8 bases. Germline CDR1 reads SGHTA; CDR2 reads FQGTGA. The CDR3 covers 18 residues. V shed 1 base and J 4 bases; nucleotides not matched to a gene: 14. In DNA, the CDR3 is TGTGCCAGCAGCTTAATGGGTGACAGGGGACGTTTAGGCTATGGCTACACCTTC. As protein: CASSLMGDRGRLGYGYTF.

The chain uses TRBV5-8 and TRBJ2-3; the match to TRBD2 covers 10 bases. J was trimmed by 7 bases and V by 2 bases; bases with no gene match: 4. CDR1 SGHTS and CDR2 YDEGEE come from the germline V gene. This CDR3 comprises 14 residues. CDR3 in DNA: TGTGCCAGCAGCTTAGCGGGGGGGACTAATACGCAGTATTTT. Protein: CASSLAGGTNTQYF.

The chain combines TRBV18 with TRBJ1-1; D gene uncertain. Trimming removed 1 base from V and 3 bases from J, with 6 bases in between. The V gene's germline CDR1 is KGHSH and CDR2 LQKENI. This CDR3 is built from 13 residues. The CDR3 DNA follows: TGTGCCAGCTCACCACTGCGGGACACTGAAGCTTTCTTT. It yields the protein CASSPLRDTEAFF.

The chain has TRBV18 and TRBJ1-5; 10 positions agree with TRBD1. Losses at the gene ends were 2 bases for V and 2 bases for J; bases not matched to a gene: 3. Germline V gives CDR1 KGHSH, CDR2 LQKENI. CDR3 length: 16 residues. CDR3: CASSPSGTGGNQPQHF. The DNA of the CDR3 is TGTGCCAGCTCACCATCCGGGACAGGGGGCAATCAGCCCCAGCATTTT.

This chain links TRBV7-9 with TRBJ1-3; D is unclear. The CDR3 runs 15 residues. V gave up 5 bases and J gave up 0 bases, with 11 bases separating them. Germline CDR1 and CDR2: SEHNR and FQNEAQ (reference sequence). CDR3 nucleotides: TGTGCCAGCAGCCCCCAGGTCCACTCTGGAAACACCATATATTTT. This gives the protein CASSPQVHSGNTIYF.

The rearrangement links TRBV9 to TRBJ2-1; D not certain. The CDR3 runs 15 residues. V was clipped by 2 bases and J by 0 bases, with 9 bases between them. Germline loops: CDR1 SGDLS, CDR2 YYNGEE. CDR3 in amino acids: CASSVQASSYNEQFF. CDR3 nucleotides: TGTGCCAGCAGCGTTCAGGCCAGCTCCTACAATGAGCAGTTCTTC.

The J gene is TRBJ1-1, the V gene TRBV9, with D maybe TRBD1 (5 bases). Germline loops: CDR1 SGDLS, CDR2 YYNGEE. V was trimmed by 4 bases and J by 1 base, leaving 14 bases between them. This CDR3 comprises 15 residues. The CDR3 sequence: CASSPHGQGNTEAFF. CDR3 DNA: TGTGCCAGCAGCCCGCATGGGCAGGGGAACACTGAAGCTTTCTTT.

V usage is TRBV7-2 and J usage is TRBJ2-1; the D is unclear. V was clipped by 4 bases and J by 10 bases, with 17 bases between them. CDR3 length: 14 residues. Germline CDR1 SGHTA, CDR2 FQGNSA. The CDR3 sequence: CASSSETVFREQFF. The CDR3 bases are TGTGCCAGCAGCTCGGAAACAGTTTTCAGGGAGCAGTTCTTC.

CDR3 DNA sequence: TGTGCCATCAGTGAGTCGGGTCGAGGGCACACAGTCAATGAGCAGTTCTTC. Protein product: CAISESGRGHTVNEQFF. This sequence joins TRBV10-3 and TRBJ2-1; possibly TRBD2 for D (5 bases). V lost 0 bases to trimming and J lost 6 bases, with 18 bases between them. This CDR3 is built from 17 residues. Germline CDR1 ENHRY, CDR2 SYGVKD.

The chain recombines TRBV4-1 with TRBJ1-2; D not certain. Germline-derived CDR1 and CDR2 are MGHRA and YSYEKL. Deletions cut 4 bases from V and 8 bases from J, with 17 bases between. The CDR3 covers 14 residues. CDR3 coding DNA: TGCGCCAGCAGCCCGTCGATTGGGGAGGCGGGCTACACCTTC. This sequence encodes CASSPSIGEAGYTF.

As to this clone: The junction departs from germline at one end; a sequencing error may be responsible. The chain is built from TRBV2 and TRBJ1-5; 11 bases match TRBD1. The CDR3 is made up of 14 amino acids. Germline V CDR1 and CDR2: SNHLY, FYNNEI. Written as DNA, the CDR3 is TGTGCCAGCAGTGGGACAGGGGGCAACCAGCCCCAGCATTTT. Protein: CASSGTGGNQPQHF.

This clone has just one count. The chain is built from TRBV30 and TRBJ1-3, with 8 bases matching TRBD1. This CDR3 has 15 amino acids. CDR1 GTSNPN and CDR2 SVGIG come from the germline V gene (reference sequence). V gave up 2 bases and J gave up 0 bases; unmatched junction bases: 3. CDR3 amino acids: CAWSWDRSSGNTIYF. For the CDR3, the DNA is TGTGCCTGGAGTTGGGACAGGAGCTCTGGAAACACCATATATTTT.

This chain connects TRBV19 to TRBJ1-5; D might be TRBD1 (6 bases). This CDR3 is built from 13 residues. Germline values: CDR1 LNHDA, CDR2 SQIVND (reference sequence). V was trimmed by 4 bases and J by 5 bases, leaving 9 bases between them. CDR3 sequence (DNA): TGTGCCAGTAGTAGGGACATTCATCAGCCCCAGCATTTT. This translates into CASSRDIHQPQHF.

V gene TRBV4-1 combines with J gene TRBJ2-1; TRBD1 matches at 12 bases. The CDR3 is 15 amino acids. With V trimmed by 4 bases and J by 4 bases, 2 bases remained unmatched. The germline V gene encodes CDR1 MGHRA and CDR2 YSYEKL. The CDR3 DNA sequence: TGCGCCAGCAGCCGGGGACAGGGGGCATACAATGAGCAGTTCTTC. This encodes CASSRGQGAYNEQFF.

This chain connects TRBV5-4 to TRBJ2-2; 8 nucleotides line up with TRBD1. In germline, CDR1 is SGHNT, CDR2 YYREEE (reference sequence). V trimming: 3 bases; J trimming: 0 bases; junction bases outside the gene matches: 1. The CDR3 contains 15 residues. CDR3 nucleotide sequence: TGTGCCAGCAGCTCGGACAGGGCGAACACCGGGGAGCTGTTTTTT. Its protein is CASSSDRANTGELFF.

The chain employs TRBV5-5 and TRBJ1-3; D possibly corresponds to TRBD1 (5 bases). The CDR3 sequence is 15 residues long. Germline CDR1 reads SGHKS; CDR2 reads YYEKEE (reference sequence). V was shortened by 5 bases and J by 3 bases, with 15 bases between the two germline ends. CDR3 in DNA: TGTGCCAGCAGGCACGACAGTTACGGTGGAAACACCATATATTTT. Its protein product is CASRHDSYGGNTIYF.

There are a few counts of this clone. This rearrangement joins TRBV5-6 to TRBJ1-3, with D possibly being TRBD1 (5 bases). Germline V lookup: CDR1 SGHDT, CDR2 YYEEEE. The CDR3 has 17 amino acids. Trimming removed 4 bases at V and 0 bases at J, with 17 bases between. The chain's CDR3 is CASSVYRSPSSGNTIYF. CDR3 DNA sequence: TGTGCCAGCAGCGTGTACAGGTCCCCCAGCTCTGGAAACACCATATATTTT. The full variable domain, completed using reference TRBV5-6 and TRBJ1-3, is DAGVTQSPTHLIKTRGQQVTLRCSPKSGHDTVSWYQQALGQGPQFIFQYYEEEERQRGNFPDRFSGHQFPNYSSELNVNALLLGDSALYLCASSVYRSPSSGNTIYFGEGSWLTVV.

The chain is built from TRBV5-1 and TRBJ1-2, with 9 bases matching TRBD1. Germline V gene data show CDR1 as SGHRS and CDR2 as YFSETQ. This CDR3 is 15 amino acids long. Trimming cost V 4 bases and J 2 bases; bases outside gene matches: 6. The CDR3 sequence: CASSPGTGRNYGYTF. Written as DNA, the CDR3 is TGCGCCAGCAGCCCAGGGACAGGGAGAAACTATGGCTACACCTTC.

The chain uses TRBV5-5 and TRBJ2-7; D gene uncertain. There are 13 residues in the CDR3. The V gene's germline CDR1 is SGHKS and CDR2 YYEKEE (reference sequence). V dropped 2 bases and J dropped 9 bases, with 15 bases sitting between them. For the CDR3, the DNA is TGTGCCAGCAGCTTCGAGATTGTCGATGTGCAGTACTTC. It specifies CASSFEIVDVQYF.

The chain has TRBV7-8 and TRBJ1-1; D uncertain. Germline loops: CDR1 SGHVS, CDR2 FQNEAQ. V gave up 7 bases and J gave up 2 bases, with 5 bases separating them. The CDR3 consists of 11 residues. Written as DNA, the CDR3 is TGTGCCAGCACGAGCAACACTGAAGCTTTCTTT. Protein: CASTSNTEAFF.

The genes are TRBV7-6 and TRBJ2-7, with unresolved D. V shed 8 bases and J shed 5 bases, with 16 bases lying between them. The germline CDR1 and CDR2 sequences are SGHVS and FNYEAQ. The CDR3 spans 13 residues. In nucleotides, the CDR3 is TGTGCCAGCTCATTCGGGTTTGTGGACGAGCAGTACTTC. Amino acids: CASSFGFVDEQYF.

J is TRBJ2-5 and V is TRBV4-2; the match to TRBD1 covers 10 bases. This CDR3 has 16 residues. The V gene's germline CDR1 is LGHNA and CDR2 YNFKEQ. The ends lost 3 bases at V and 4 bases at J; junction bases unmatched: 8. The CDR3 coding sequence is TGTGCCAGCAGCCAGGGGACAGGGGATAATGTAGAGACCCAGTACTTC. Translation: CASSQGTGDNVETQYF.

The chain joins TRBV25-1 to TRBJ2-2; D uncertain. V was pared by 1 base and J by 2 bases, with 8 bases between. Germline assignment: CDR1 MGHDK and CDR2 SYGVNS. The CDR3 runs to 15 residues. CDR3: CASSEFWANTGELFF. The CDR3 nucleotides read TGTGCCAGCAGTGAATTTTGGGCTAACACCGGGGAGCTGTTTTTT.

The chain couples TRBV9 to TRBJ2-7; TRBD2 matches 8 bases. Germline V gene data show CDR1 as SGDLS and CDR2 as YYNGEE. CDR3 length equals 14 residues. Trimming cost V 2 bases and J 4 bases; bases outside gene matches: 5. The CDR3 loop reads CASSVGASGYEQYF. As DNA, the CDR3 is TGTGCCAGCAGCGTTGGGGCTAGCGGGTACGAGCAGTACTTC.